A selection of T cell receptor beta chains follows, all from one sample in a study of blood T cell repertoires in COVID-19. Repertoires were generated with immunoSEQ multiplex PCR, while TCRdb's copy carries only in-frame clones and drops some. The top ten clones hold approximately 7.4% of a sample with 200,000 to 250,000 clones, 65% to 90% of them seen once. The source material was peripheral blood. Receptor source: a woman in her 50s with acute or convalescent COVID-19. Each CDR3 is given with its conserved first and last residue. D genes are given only for firm matches. The size of a clone is reported for some rows only, either as once, few or many, or as a class for expanded clones.

J gene	V gene	CDR3 length	D gene	clone size	CDR3 DNA	CDR3 protein
TRBJ1-1	TRBV7-8	15	.	.	TGTGCCAGCAGCTCCCTACAGGGACCTCACACTGAAGCTTTCTTT	CASSSLQGPHTEAFF
TRBJ2-7	TRBV18	13	TRBD1	.	TGTGCCAGCTCACGGACAGGGGGCTTCGAGCAGTACTTC	CASSRTGGFEQYF
TRBJ1-1	TRBV12-3/TRBV12-4	13	.	.	TGTGCCAGCATGGGCTCTTTACACACTGAAGCTTTCTTT	CASMGSLHTEAFF
TRBJ1-2	TRBV7-2	11	.	.	TGTGCCAGCAGGCTGACACTCGGCTACACCTTC	CASRLTLGYTF
TRBJ2-2	TRBV4-1	16	TRBD2	once	TGCGCCAGCAGCCCCCGGGGTAGCGGGGGTCCCGGGGAGCTGTTTTTT	CASSPRGSGGPGELFF
TRBJ1-2	TRBV7-2	15	TRBD1	.	TGTGCCAGCAGCTTCGGTGACAGGGCTGGCTATGGCTACACCTTC	CASSFGDRAGYGYTF
TRBJ2-2	TRBV2	15	TRBD2	.	TGTGCCAGCAGTAAGCTAGCGGGGCGGGTCGGGGAGCTGTTTTTT	CASSKLAGRVGELFF
TRBJ1-1	TRBV10-2	15	.	.	TGCGCCAGCAGTGACTACCCGAGTCGTCGAGTTGGTGCTTTCTTT	CASSDYPSRRVGAFF
TRBJ1-2	TRBV4-1	16	.	.	TGCGCCAGCAGCCAAGATCCGGCCAGGGTGGATTATGGCTACACCTTC	CASSQDPARVDYGYTF
TRBJ1-2	TRBV9	15	.	.	TGTGCCAGCAGCGCCCTTGGGGGGGCTAACTATGGCTACACCTTC	CASSALGGANYGYTF
TRBJ2-7	TRBV4-3	13	TRBD2	.	TGCGCCAGCAGCCAAGGGGAGGGAAGGGAGCAGTACTTC	CASSQGEGREQYF
TRBJ1-6	TRBV9	14	.	.	TGTGCCAGCAGTCCGACTGGAGGAGATTCACCCCTCCACTTT	CASSPTGGDSPLHF
TRBJ2-4	TRBV2	18	TRBD2	.	TGTGCCAGCAGAGGTAGCGGGGTAACTACTAAGCGCAAAAACATTCAGTACTTC	CASRGSGVTTKRKNIQYF
TRBJ2-7	TRBV4-1	16	.	.	TGCGCCAGCAGCCAACTGCAGTCGACTTTCGGCTACGAGCAGTACTTC	CASSQLQSTFGYEQYF
TRBJ1-5	TRBV24-1	16	TRBD1	.	TGTGCCACCAGTGACCGGACAGGGCCCCAGAGGCAGCCCCAGCATTTT	CATSDRTGPQRQPQHF
TRBJ1-5	TRBV20-1	15	.	.	TGCAGTGCTAGTTCAGGGTCTTATAGCAATCAGCCCCAGCATTTT	CSASSGSYSNQPQHF
TRBJ1-2	TRBV29-1	14	TRBD1	.	TGCAGCGTTGTTGGGACAGGGGCTAACTATGGCTACACCTTC	CSVVGTGANYGYTF
TRBJ2-5	TRBV2	14	TRBD1	.	TGTGCCAGCAGTGAAACCACAGGGGGAGAGACCCAGTACTTC	CASSETTGGETQYF
TRBJ2-5	TRBV5-4	15	TRBD2	.	TGTGCCAGCAGCTTGGCCCAGCGGGGGAAAGAGACCCAGTACTTC	CASSLAQRGKETQYF
TRBJ2-3	TRBV5-1	16	TRBD2	.	TGCGCCAGCAGCTTGGTCACTAGCGGTGCAGGCGGTACGCAGTATTTT	CASSLVTSGAGGTQYF